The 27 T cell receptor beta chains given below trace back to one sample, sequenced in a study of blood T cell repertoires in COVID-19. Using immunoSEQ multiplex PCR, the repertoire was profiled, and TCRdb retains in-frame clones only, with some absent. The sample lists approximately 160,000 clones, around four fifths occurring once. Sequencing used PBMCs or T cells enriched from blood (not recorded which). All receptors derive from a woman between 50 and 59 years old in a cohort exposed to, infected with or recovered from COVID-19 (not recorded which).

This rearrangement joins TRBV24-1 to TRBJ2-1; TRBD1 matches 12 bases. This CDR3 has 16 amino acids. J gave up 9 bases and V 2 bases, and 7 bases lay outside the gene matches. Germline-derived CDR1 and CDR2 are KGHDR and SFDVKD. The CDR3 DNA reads TGTGCCACCAGTGATTACACCGGGACAGGGGGCTTTGAGCAGTTCTTC. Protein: CATSDYTGTGGFEQFF.

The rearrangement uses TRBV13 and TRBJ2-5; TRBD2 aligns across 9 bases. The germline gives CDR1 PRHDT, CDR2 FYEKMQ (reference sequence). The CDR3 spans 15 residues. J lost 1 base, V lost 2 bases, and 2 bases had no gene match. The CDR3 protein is CASSLRRGGQETQYF. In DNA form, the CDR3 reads TGTGCCAGCAGCTTAAGGCGGGGGGGCCAAGAGACCCAGTACTTC.

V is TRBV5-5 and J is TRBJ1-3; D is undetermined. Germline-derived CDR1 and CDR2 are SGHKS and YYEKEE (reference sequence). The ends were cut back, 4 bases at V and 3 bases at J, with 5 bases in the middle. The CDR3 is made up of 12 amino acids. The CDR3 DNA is TGTGCCAGCAGCGCTAGTGGAAACACCATATATTTT. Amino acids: CASSASGNTIYF. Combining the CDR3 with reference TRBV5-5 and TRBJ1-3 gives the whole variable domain DAGVTQSPTHLIKTRGQQVTLRCSPISGHKSVSWYQQVLGQGPQFIFQYYEKEERGRGNFPDRFSARQFPNYSSELNVNALLLGDSALYLCASSASGNTIYFGEGSWLTVV.

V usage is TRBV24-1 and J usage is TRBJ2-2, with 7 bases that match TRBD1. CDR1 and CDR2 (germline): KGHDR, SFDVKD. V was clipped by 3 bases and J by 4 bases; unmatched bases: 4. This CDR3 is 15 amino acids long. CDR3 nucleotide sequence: TGTGCCACCAGTGATCCGGGACAGCCCACCGGGGAGCTGTTTTTT. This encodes CATSDPGQPTGELFF.

The CDR3 region has the DNA TGCGCCAGCTATCCTTTGTCGGGAGGGCTAGGCACAGATACGCAGTATTTT. Encoded protein: CASYPLSGGLGTDTQYF. The V call is TRBV10-2, the J call TRBJ2-3, with 8 positions matching TRBD2. V shed 8 bases, J shed 1 base, and the junction held 14 bases outside the gene matches. Germline lookup yields CDR1 WSHSY and CDR2 SAAADI. There are 17 residues in the CDR3.

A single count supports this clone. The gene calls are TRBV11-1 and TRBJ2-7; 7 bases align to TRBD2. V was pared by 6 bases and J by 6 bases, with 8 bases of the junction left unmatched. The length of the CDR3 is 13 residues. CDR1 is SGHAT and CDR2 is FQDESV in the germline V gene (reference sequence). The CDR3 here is CASSQRLASEQYF. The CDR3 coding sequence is TGTGCCAGCAGTCAGAGACTAGCCTCCGAGCAGTACTTC. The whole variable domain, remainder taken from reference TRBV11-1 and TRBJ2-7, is EAEVAQSPRYKITEKSQAVAFWCDPISGHATLYWYRQILGQGPELLVQFQDESVVDDSQLPKDRFSAERLKGVDSTLKIQPAELGDSAMYLCASSQRLASEQYFGPGTRLTVT.

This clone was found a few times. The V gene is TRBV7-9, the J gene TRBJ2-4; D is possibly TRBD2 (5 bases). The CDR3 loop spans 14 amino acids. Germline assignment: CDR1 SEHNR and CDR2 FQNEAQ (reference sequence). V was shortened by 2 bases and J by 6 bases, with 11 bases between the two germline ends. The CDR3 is CASSLLSGVNIQYF. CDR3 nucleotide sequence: TGTGCCAGCAGCTTACTCTCCGGGGTAAACATTCAGTACTTC.

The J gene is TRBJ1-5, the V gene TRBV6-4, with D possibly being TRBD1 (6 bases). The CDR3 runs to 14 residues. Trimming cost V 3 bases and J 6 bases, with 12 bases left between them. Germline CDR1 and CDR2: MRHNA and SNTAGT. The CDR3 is CASSETGYGQPQHF. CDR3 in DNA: TGTGCCAGCAGTGAAACAGGGTACGGTCAGCCCCAGCATTTT.

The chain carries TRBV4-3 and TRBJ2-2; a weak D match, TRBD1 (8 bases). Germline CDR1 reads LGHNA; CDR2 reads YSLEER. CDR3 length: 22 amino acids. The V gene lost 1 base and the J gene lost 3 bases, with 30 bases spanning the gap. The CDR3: CASSQGFEGAIQGGLYTGELFF. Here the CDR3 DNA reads TGCGCCAGCAGCCAAGGGTTTGAAGGGGCGATACAGGGGGGACTATACACCGGGGAGCTGTTTTTT.

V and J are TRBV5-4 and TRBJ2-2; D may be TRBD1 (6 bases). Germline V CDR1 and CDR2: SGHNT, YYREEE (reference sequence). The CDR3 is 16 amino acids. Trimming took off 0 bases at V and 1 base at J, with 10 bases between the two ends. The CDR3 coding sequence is TGTGCCAGCAGCTTGGCGGGACATGTGAACACCGGGGAGCTGTTTTTT. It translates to CASSLAGHVNTGELFF.

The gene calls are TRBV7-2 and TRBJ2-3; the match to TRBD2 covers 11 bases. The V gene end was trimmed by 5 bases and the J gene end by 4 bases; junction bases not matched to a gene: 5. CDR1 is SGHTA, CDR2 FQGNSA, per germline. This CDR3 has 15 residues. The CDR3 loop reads CASSVSGGASDTQYF. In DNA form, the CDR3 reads TGTGCCAGCAGCGTTAGCGGGGGGGCTTCAGATACGCAGTATTTT.

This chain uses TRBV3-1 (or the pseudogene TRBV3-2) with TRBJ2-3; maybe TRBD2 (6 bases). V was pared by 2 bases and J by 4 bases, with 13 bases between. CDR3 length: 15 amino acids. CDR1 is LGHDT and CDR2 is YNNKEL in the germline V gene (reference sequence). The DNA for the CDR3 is TGTGCCAGCAGCCAAATGGGAGGCTTCCCAGATACGCAGTATTTT. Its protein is CASSQMGGFPDTQYF.

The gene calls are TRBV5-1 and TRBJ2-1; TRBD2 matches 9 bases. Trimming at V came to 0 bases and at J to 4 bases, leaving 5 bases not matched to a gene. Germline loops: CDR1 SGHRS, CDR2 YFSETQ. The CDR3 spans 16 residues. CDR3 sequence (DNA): TGCGCCAGCAGCTTGGAGCAGCGGGGGGCTTACAATGAGCAGTTCTTC. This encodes CASSLEQRGAYNEQFF.

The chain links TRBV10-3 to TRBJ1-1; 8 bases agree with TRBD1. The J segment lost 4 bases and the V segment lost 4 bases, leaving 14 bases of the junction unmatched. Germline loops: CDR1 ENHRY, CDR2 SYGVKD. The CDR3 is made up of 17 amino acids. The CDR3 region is CAISAPGQGPGSTEAFF. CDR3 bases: TGTGCCATCAGTGCTCCTGGACAGGGCCCTGGGAGCACTGAAGCTTTCTTT.

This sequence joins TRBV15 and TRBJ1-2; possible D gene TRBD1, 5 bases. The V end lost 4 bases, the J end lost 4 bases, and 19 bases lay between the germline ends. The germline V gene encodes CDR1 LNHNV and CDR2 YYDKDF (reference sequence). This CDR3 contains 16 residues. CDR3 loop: CATSTRVREEPYGYTF. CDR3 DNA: TGTGCCACCAGCACCAGGGTGAGGGAGGAGCCCTATGGCTACACCTTC.

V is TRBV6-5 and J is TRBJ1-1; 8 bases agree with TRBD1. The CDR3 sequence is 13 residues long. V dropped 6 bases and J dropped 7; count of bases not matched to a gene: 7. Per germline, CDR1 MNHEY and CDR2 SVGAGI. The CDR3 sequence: CASSETGVNEAFF. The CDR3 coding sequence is TGTGCCAGCAGCGAGACAGGGGTTAATGAAGCTTTCTTT.

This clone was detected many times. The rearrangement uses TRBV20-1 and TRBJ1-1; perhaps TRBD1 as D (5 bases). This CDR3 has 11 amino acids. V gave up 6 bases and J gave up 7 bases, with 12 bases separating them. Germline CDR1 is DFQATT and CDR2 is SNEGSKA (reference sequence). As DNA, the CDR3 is TGCAGTGCCACTAAGACAGTTGAAGCTTTCTTT. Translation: CSATKTVEAFF.

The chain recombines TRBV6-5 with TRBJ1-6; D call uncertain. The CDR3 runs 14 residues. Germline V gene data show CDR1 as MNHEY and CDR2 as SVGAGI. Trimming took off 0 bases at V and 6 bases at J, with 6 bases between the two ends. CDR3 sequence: CASSYSSLNSPLHF. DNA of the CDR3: TGTGCCAGCAGTTACTCGTCACTTAATTCACCCCTCCACTTT.

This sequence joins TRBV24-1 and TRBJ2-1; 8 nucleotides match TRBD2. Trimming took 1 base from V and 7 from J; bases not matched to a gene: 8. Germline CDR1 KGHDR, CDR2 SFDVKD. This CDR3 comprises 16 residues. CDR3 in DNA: TGTGCCACCAGTGATTTAGGAGCGGGGGAAAGTAATGAGCAGTTCTTC. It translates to CATSDLGAGESNEQFF.

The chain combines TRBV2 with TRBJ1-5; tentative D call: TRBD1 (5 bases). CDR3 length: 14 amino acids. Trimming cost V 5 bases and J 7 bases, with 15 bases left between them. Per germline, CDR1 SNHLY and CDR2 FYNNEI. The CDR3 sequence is CASSRDLDVQPQHF. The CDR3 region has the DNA TGTGCCAGCAGTAGGGACTTAGATGTCCAGCCCCAGCATTTT.

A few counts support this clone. The CDR3 DNA reads TGTGCCGCCTGCCGGGACACAAATGAGCAGTTCTTC. Its protein product is CAACRDTNEQFF. This sequence joins TRBV6-6 and TRBJ2-1; D perhaps matches TRBD1 (6 bases). V lost 11 bases and J 7 bases, leaving 15 bases between the germline ends. Germline CDR1 and CDR2: MNHNY and SVGAGI (reference sequence). This CDR3 region has 12 residues.

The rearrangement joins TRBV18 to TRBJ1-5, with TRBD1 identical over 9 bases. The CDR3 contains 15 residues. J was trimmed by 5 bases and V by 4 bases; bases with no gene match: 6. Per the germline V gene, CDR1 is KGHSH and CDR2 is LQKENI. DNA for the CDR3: TGTGCCAGCTCACTCCGGACAGGGGTGGATCAGCCCCAGCATTTT. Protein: CASSLRTGVDQPQHF.

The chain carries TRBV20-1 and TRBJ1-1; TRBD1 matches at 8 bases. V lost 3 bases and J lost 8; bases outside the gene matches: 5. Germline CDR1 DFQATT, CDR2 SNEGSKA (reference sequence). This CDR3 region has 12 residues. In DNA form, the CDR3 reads TGCAGTGCTAGTCAGGGGGCAAAGGAAGCTTTCTTT. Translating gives CSASQGAKEAFF.

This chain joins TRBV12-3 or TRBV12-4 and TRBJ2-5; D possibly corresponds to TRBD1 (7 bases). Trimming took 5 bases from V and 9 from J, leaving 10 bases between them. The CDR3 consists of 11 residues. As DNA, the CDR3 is TGTGCCAGCAGTCCAGGGGGGCCCCAGTACTTC. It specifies CASSPGGPQYF.

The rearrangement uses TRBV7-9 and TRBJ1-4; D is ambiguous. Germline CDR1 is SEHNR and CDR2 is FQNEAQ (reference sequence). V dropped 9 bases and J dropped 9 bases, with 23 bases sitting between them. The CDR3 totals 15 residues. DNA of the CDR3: TGTGCCAGATCAGTGGGAGGGCCGCTTATGAAAAAACTGTTTTTT. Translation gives CARSVGGPLMKKLFF.

CDR3 residues: CASSPNRGSYGYTF. Here the CDR3 DNA reads TGTGCCAGCTCACCAAATCGAGGGAGCTATGGCTACACCTTC. The chain employs TRBV18 and TRBJ1-2; D remains unclear. Trimming pared 2 bases from V and 4 bases from J, leaving 11 bases between. Germline V gene lookup returns CDR1 KGHSH and CDR2 LQKENI. This CDR3 region has 14 residues.

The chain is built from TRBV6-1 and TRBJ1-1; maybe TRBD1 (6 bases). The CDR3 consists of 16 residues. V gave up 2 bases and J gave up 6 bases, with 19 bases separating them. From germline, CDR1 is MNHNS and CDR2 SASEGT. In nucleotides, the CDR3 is TGTGCCAGCAGTGAAATCGACAGGTTCATGGGCTCTGAAGCTTTCTTT. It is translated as CASSEIDRFMGSEAFF.